A selection of T cell receptor beta chains follows, all from one sample in a study of blood T cell dynamics during melanoma immunotherapy. Produced via immunoSEQ multiplex PCR; TCRdb's table is partial and in-frame only. Here the sample spans 6,000 to 8,000 clones, about nine tenths being singletons. The material was cell-free DNA from blood, obtained from a patient treated with checkpoint blockade. These receptors were obtained from a human donor with melanoma. Each CDR3 is given with its conserved first and last residue. A D gene is named only where the DNA matches it firmly. The size entry is marked missing in some rows and otherwise reads once, few, many or a size class.

J | V | D | size | DNA | CDR3
TRBJ2-3 | TRBV29-1 | NA | NA | TGCAGCGTTGAAGCCTTCCGTCAGGCAGGAGGGTTCACAGATACGCAGTATTTT | CSVEAFRQAGGFTDTQYF
TRBJ1-6 | TRBV5-1 | NA | NA | TGCGCCAGCAGCCTGGACGGACTGAACCGTGGTTCACCCCTCCACTTT | CASSLDGLNRGSPLHF
TRBJ2-3 | TRBV6-1 | NA | once | TGTGCCAGCAGTGAGTTGGGACACAGTAGCACAGATACGCAGTATTTT | CASSELGHSSTDTQYF
TRBJ1-1 | TRBV5-6 | NA | NA | TGTGCCAGCAGCTTGGGACCGGGGACTGAAGCTTTCTTT | CASSLGPGTEAFF
TRBJ1-1 | TRBV5-8 | NA | NA | TGTGCCAGCTGGCGGACCCGTGAAGCTTTCTTT | CASWRTREAFF
TRBJ2-5 | TRBV9 | TRBD2 | NA | TGTGCCAGCAGCATCGGGACTAGCCGAGAGACCCAGTACTTC | CASSIGTSRETQYF
TRBJ2-2 | TRBV18 | NA | NA | TGTGCCAGCTCACTTACCGACACCGGAAAGCTGTTTTTT | CASSLTDTGKLFF
TRBJ1-2 | TRBV10-3 | NA | NA | TGTGCCATCCGCCGAGGGGGGGTCATTAACTATGGCTACACCTTC | CAIRRGGVINYGYTF
TRBJ1-1 | TRBV19 | TRBD1 | NA | TGTGCCAGTAGCTGGGACAGCTGGAACACTGAAGCTTTCTTT | CASSWDSWNTEAFF
TRBJ2-1 | TRBV11-2 | TRBD2 | NA | TGTGCCAGCAGCCCAGGCTCGACTAGCGGGTCCTACAATGAGCAGTTCTTC | CASSPGSTSGSYNEQFF
TRBJ2-7 | TRBV30 | NA | NA | TGTGCCTGGAGGGGGACTTCCTCCTACGAGCAGTACTTC | CAWRGTSSYEQYF
TRBJ2-2 | TRBV19 | TRBD1 | NA | TGTGCCAGTAGTATTCCAGGGGGCTCGAGCGCCGGGGAGCTGTTTTTT | CASSIPGGSSAGELFF
TRBJ2-3 | TRBV5-6 | NA | few | TGTGCCAGCACCACCATTGCATCCACAGATACGCAGTATTTT | CASTTIASTDTQYF
TRBJ2-5 | TRBV5-4 | NA | NA | TGTGCCAGCAGCTTGGGTGGTAGTCAAGAGACCCAGTACTTC | CASSLGGSQETQYF
TRBJ1-1 | TRBV5-8 | NA | NA | TGTGCCAGCAGCCCGGGACAAAACACTGAAGCTTTCTTT | CASSPGQNTEAFF
TRBJ1-2 | TRBV19 | NA | once | TGTGCCAGTAGTATACGAACCCAGGGGATCGGCTACACCTTC | CASSIRTQGIGYTF
TRBJ1-4 | TRBV19 | NA | NA | TGTGCCACCCGAAGGCAGCCTAATGAAAAACTGTTTTTT | CATRRQPNEKLFF
TRBJ1-6 | TRBV14 | NA | NA | TGTGCCAGCAGCCAAGTCGGCAGTGGGTATAATTCACCCCTCCACTTT | CASSQVGSGYNSPLHF
TRBJ2-1 | TRBV12-1 | NA | NA | TGTGCCAGCAGCTTTGAATTCCGGGGGTGGGACAATGAGCAGTTCTTC | CASSFEFRGWDNEQFF
TRBJ1-2 | TRBV6-1 | NA | NA | TGTGCCAGCAGTGCGTCCTCGGTGGGCTACACCTTC | CASSASSVGYTF
TRBJ2-5 | TRBV10-2 | NA | NA | TGCGCCAGCAGTGAATTAGAGACCCAGTACTTC | CASSELETQYF
TRBJ1-4 | TRBV10-3 | NA | NA | TGTGCCATCAGTGCAAACAGGGACATGACGATCTGTGAAAAACTGTTTTTT | CAISANRDMTICEKLFF
TRBJ2-7 | TRBV2 | NA | NA | TGTGCCAGCAGAGAAGTAAGGGTACACGAGCAGTACTTC | CASREVRVHEQYF
TRBJ2-1 | TRBV7-9 | TRBD2 | NA | TGTGCCAGCAGTTCGCGACTAGCGACCACCAATGAGCAGTTCTTC | CASSSRLATTNEQFF
TRBJ1-5 | TRBV19 | TRBD1 | NA | TGTGCCAGTGAGGACAGGGGAGAGCCCCAGCATTTT | CASEDRGEPQHF
TRBJ2-7 | TRBV4-2 | NA | once | TGTGCCAGCAGCCAAGAAGGAGGGGCCACCTACGAGCAGTACTTC | CASSQEGGATYEQYF
TRBJ2-2 | TRBV18 | NA | NA | TGTGCCAGCTCACCTAGACAGGTGAACACCGGGGAGCTGTTTTTT | CASSPRQVNTGELFF
TRBJ2-3 | TRBV6-1 | NA | NA | TGTGCCAGCAGTGAACGCACAGATACGCAGTATTTT | CASSERTDTQYF
TRBJ1-2 | TRBV2 | TRBD1 | NA | TGTGCCAGCAGGGTGGGACAGGGGAACTATGGCTACACCTTC | CASRVGQGNYGYTF
TRBJ2-7 | TRBV29-1 | NA | NA | TGCAGCGCCGCACCTGAATCAGGGAGATACGAGCAGTACTTC | CSAAPESGRYEQYF
TRBJ2-2 | TRBV5-1 | NA | NA | TGCGCCAGCAGCTTGGACGGGAACACCGGGGAGCTGTTTTTT | CASSLDGNTGELFF
TRBJ2-3 | TRBV6-4 | TRBD2 | NA | TGTGCCAGCAGTGTCATAGCGGGGGGCGCAGATACGCAGTATTTT | CASSVIAGGADTQYF
TRBJ2-5 | TRBV5-4 | TRBD1 | few | TGTGCCAGCAGCTTGGACAGGGGGCGGGAGACCCAGTACTTC | CASSLDRGRETQYF
TRBJ2-5 | TRBV7-6 | NA | NA | TGTGCCAGCAGCCCGAACCAAGAGACCCAGTACTTC | CASSPNQETQYF
TRBJ2-1 | TRBV21-1 | NA | NA | NA | CASSKVGPGSYNEQFF
TRBJ1-2 | TRBV28 | NA | NA | TGTGCCAGCAGTTTATTTCCCGCGCTCGTAAAGGGCTACACCTTC | CASSLFPALVKGYTF
TRBJ2-2 | TRBV5-1 | NA | NA | TGCGCCAGCAGCCGAGCGACGTCGAACACCGGGGAGCTGTTTTTT | CASSRATSNTGELFF
TRBJ2-7 | TRBV5-4 | NA | NA | TGTGCCAGCAGCTTGGGATCAGGGGAAAAAAACGAGCAGTACTTC | CASSLGSGEKNEQYF
TRBJ2-7 | TRBV10-3 | NA | few | TGTGCCATCAGTGAGGCAACCTACGAGCAGTACTTC | CAISEATYEQYF
TRBJ1-3 | TRBV7-9 | TRBD1 | NA | TGTGCCAGCAAGGACCAGGGGGCTTACGGAAACACCATATATTTT | CASKDQGAYGNTIYF
TRBJ2-1 | TRBV7-2 | TRBD2 | NA | TGTGCCTGCTCGGGGGGGGTAAGGTACAATGAGCAGTTCTTC | CACSGGVRYNEQFF
TRBJ2-7 | TRBV7-2 | NA | NA | TGTGCCACTACGTCCCCCCCTCGACGGGAGCAGTACTTC | CATTSPPRREQYF
TRBJ2-5 | TRBV7-9 | NA | NA | TGTGCCAGCAGCTTTACTGGGGGCCAAGAGACCCAGTACTTC | CASSFTGGQETQYF
TRBJ2-3 | TRBV6-5 | NA | NA | TGTGCCAGCAGTTACTCCAAACAAACAGATACGCAGTATTTT | CASSYSKQTDTQYF
TRBJ2-3 | TRBV7-2 | NA | NA | TGTGCCAGCAGCTTAGCGCGCTACCAAAATACGCAGTATTTT | CASSLARYQNTQYF
TRBJ2-2 | TRBV7-3 | TRBD2 | NA | TGTGCCAGCAGCTTGACTAGCGGGAGGTCGGGAACCGGGGAGCTGTTTTTT | CASSLTSGRSGTGELFF
TRBJ1-6 | TRBV6-6 | NA | NA | TGTGCCAGCAGTTTCTCCACAGGCCCGGGCTCACCCCTCCACTTT | CASSFSTGPGSPLHF
TRBJ2-7 | TRBV10-2 | NA | NA | TGCGCCAGCAGCCCCGGGCCCTCCTACGAGCAGTACTTC | CASSPGPSYEQYF
TRBJ2-1 | TRBV10-2 | NA | once | TGCGCCAGCAGCACTCCGGGCTCCTACAATGAGCAGTTCTTC | CASSTPGSYNEQFF
TRBJ1-1 | TRBV6-5 | NA | NA | TGTGCCAGCAGTTACTCGGGCTCCACTGAAGCTTTCTTT | CASSYSGSTEAFF
TRBJ1-3 | TRBV19 | NA | NA | TGTGCCAGTAGTACCCTGGCCATTGGAAACACCATATATTTT | CASSTLAIGNTIYF
TRBJ2-7 | TRBV6-5 | TRBD1 | NA | TGTGCCAGCAGTTACCACCGGGACAGGGGGTACGAGCAGTACTTC | CASSYHRDRGYEQYF
TRBJ2-7 | TRBV28 | NA | NA | TGTGCCAGCAGTTTAAAGCTTAACTCCTACGAGCAGTACTTC | CASSLKLNSYEQYF
TRBJ1-4 | TRBV6-6 | NA | NA | TGTGCCAGCAGTTACCGGGGTTTTAATGAAAAACTGTTTTTT | CASSYRGFNEKLFF
TRBJ2-1 | TRBV5-1 | TRBD1 | NA | TGCGCCAGCAGCTTGGCCTTCGGACAGGGGGACAATGAGCAGTTCTTC | CASSLAFGQGDNEQFF
TRBJ2-2 | TRBV29-1 | TRBD1 | NA | TGCAGCGCCCCCGGGACAGGGAACACCGGGGAGCTGTTTTTT | CSAPGTGNTGELFF
TRBJ1-1 | TRBV7-9 | NA | NA | TGTGCCAGCAGCTTACGAGAGTCTGAAGCTTTCTTT | CASSLRESEAFF